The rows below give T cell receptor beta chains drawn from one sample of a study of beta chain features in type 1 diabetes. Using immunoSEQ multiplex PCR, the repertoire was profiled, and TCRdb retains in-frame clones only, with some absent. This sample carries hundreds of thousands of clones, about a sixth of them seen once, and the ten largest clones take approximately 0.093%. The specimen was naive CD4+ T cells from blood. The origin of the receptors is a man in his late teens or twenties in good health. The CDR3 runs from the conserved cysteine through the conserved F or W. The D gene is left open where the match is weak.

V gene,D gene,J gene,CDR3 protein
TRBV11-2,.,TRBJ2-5,CASSLRALRTAQETQYF
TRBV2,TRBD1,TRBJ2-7,CASTRDRSYEQYF
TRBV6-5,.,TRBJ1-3,CASSYGDSGNTIYF
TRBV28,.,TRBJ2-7,CASGELTSSYEQYF
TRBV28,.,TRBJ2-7,CASSLADFQQLYF
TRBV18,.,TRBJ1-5,CASSPGIGNQPQHF
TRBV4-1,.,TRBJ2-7,CASRLTFLEDSYEQYF
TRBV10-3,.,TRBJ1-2,CAISTSQGNYGYTF
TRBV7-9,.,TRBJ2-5,CASSLDRLVQETQYF
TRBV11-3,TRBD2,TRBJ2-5,CASSLNGGGLGQTQYF
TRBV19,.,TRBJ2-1,CASSLPSVAFNNEQFF
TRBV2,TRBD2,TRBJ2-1,CASSGGSGGNNEQFF
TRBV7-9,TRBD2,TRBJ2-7,CASSLWDYLSPYEQYF
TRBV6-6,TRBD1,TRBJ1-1,CASSLKGQVEAFF
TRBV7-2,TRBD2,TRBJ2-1,CASSLAPQTSGSEQFF
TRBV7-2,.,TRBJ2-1,CASSFKISYNEQFF
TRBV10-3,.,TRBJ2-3,CAISERGPDTQYF
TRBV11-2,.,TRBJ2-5,CASSLGYQETQYF
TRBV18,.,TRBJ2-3,CASSPLSSTDTQYF
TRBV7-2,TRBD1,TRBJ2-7,CASSRTGGEQYF
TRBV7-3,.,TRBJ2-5,CASSPWGAGLGQETQYF
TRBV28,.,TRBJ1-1,CASSLAWGWTEAFF
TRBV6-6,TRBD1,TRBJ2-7,CASSYSPGGLAEQYF
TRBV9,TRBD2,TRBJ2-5,CASSARLAEETQYF
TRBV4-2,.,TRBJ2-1,CASSHYRQVGYNEQFF
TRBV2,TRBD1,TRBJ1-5,CASSEDRGAQPQHF
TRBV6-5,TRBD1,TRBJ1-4,CASTQGAREKLFF
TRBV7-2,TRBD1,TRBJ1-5,CASSLATGQGNQPQHF
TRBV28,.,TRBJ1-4,CASSDTPQGSLFF
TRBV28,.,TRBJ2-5,CASSAQETQYF
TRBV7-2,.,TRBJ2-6,CASSLGGLGAGANVLTF
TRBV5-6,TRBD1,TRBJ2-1,CASSYLGQVRGNEQFF
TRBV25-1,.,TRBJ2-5,CASSETSHGTQETQYF
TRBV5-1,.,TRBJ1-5,CASSPGGQYNQPQHF
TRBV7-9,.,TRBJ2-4,CASSLDRAAKNIQYF
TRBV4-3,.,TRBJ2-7,CASSQARLGTSYEQYF
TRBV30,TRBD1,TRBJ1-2,CAWSVGQGGNGYTF
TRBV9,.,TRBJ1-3,CASSEGGPSGNTIYF
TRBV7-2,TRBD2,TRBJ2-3,CASSFSGGPQYF
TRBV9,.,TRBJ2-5,CASSVEAAIRETQYF
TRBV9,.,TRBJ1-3,CASSPFTGLIGNTIYF
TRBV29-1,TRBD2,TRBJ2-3,CSVLLAGRTDTQYF
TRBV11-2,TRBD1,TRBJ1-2,CASSSIRQGTNYGYTF
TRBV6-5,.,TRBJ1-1,CAHRGAGDTEAFF
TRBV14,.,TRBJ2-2,CASIPRANTGELFF
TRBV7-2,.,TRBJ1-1,CASSLEGRVPGAFF
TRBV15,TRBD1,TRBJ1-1,CATSRDRQGGEAFF
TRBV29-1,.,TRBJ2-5,CSVESVQLGETQYF
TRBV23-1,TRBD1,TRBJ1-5,CASSQDREIHSNQPQHF
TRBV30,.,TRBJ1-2,CAWSRQRGYGYTF